The TCR beta chain under discussion was sequenced for a study of blood T cell repertoires in COVID-19. Overall study: Donors in the United States, Italy and Spain gave samples during acute or convalescent COVID-19.

The CDR3 runs 16 residues. Germline V gene data show CDR1 as LNHNV and CDR2 as YYDKDF (reference sequence). V lost 3 bases, J lost 2 bases, and 14 bases lay in between. In the original workflow: Researchers report that nucleated cell counts were estimated from reference gene primer amplification. Profiled with immunoSEQ multiplex PCR; TCRdb holds only in-frame clones, not every one. Clone size and the V and J calls come from that table; the DNA yielded D and trimming. Of some 150,000 clones listed, around 85% are singletons. The sample comprised peripheral blood. The origin of this receptor is a man aged 70-80 years with acute or convalescent COVID-19. V usage is TRBV15 and J usage is TRBJ2-1; maybe TRBD2 (7 bases). This CDR3 is CATSSFRGGAYNEQFF. The DNA for the CDR3 is TGTGCCACCAGCAGTTTTCGCGGGGGCGCCTACAATGAGCAGTTCTTC.